These 8 T cell receptor beta chains were all obtained from the same sample, sequenced in a study of T cells after yellow fever vaccination. TCRdb independently ran MiXCR on the 5' RACE reads; one entry per CDR3 protein. The table shows around 320,000 distinct CDR3 sequences, with around 4.5% occurring only once. Source: PBMCs, taken 15 days after the yellow fever booster vaccination. The receptors here all came from a man aged 18 to 30 who received the YFV17D yellow fever vaccine.

This clonotype was observed at least ten times. The J gene is TRBJ1-1, the V gene TRBV6-2 or TRBV6-3, with D possibly matching TRBD1 (5 bases). V was cut by 2 bases and J by 1 base, with 8 bases left in between. This CDR3 is built from 14 residues. Looked up from germline, CDR1 is MNHEY and CDR2 is SVGEGT. CDR3 DNA sequence: TGTGCCAGCAGTTACGGGGCGCAGAACACTGAAGCTTTCTTT. Amino acids: CASSYGAQNTEAFF.

The V gene is TRBV30, the J gene TRBJ1-2; D uncertain. This CDR3 comprises 11 residues. V dropped 2 bases and J dropped 8 bases, with 9 bases sitting between them. Germline V lookup: CDR1 GTSNPN, CDR2 SVGIG (reference sequence). CDR3 residues: CAWSTQLGYTF. In DNA, the CDR3 is TGTGCCTGGAGTACCCAGTTGGGCTACACCTTC.

In its sample, this clonotype was seen a few times. The genes are TRBV6-2 or TRBV6-3 and TRBJ1-2; a weak D match, TRBD1 (5 bases). V dropped 5 bases and J dropped 4 bases, with 14 bases sitting between them. This CDR3 contains 14 residues. The germline V gene encodes CDR1 MNHEY and CDR2 SVGEGT. This chain's CDR3 is CASSPRQRLYGYTF. Written as DNA, the CDR3 is TGTGCCAGCAGTCCCCGACAGCGACTCTATGGCTACACCTTC.

This clonotype was picked up a small number of times. V usage is TRBV2 and J usage is TRBJ2-5; 8 bases fit TRBD2. Germline lookup yields CDR1 SNHLY and CDR2 FYNNEI. Trimming at V came to 6 bases and at J to 5 bases, leaving 5 bases not matched to a gene. This CDR3 spans 13 amino acids. The DNA for the CDR3 is TGTGCCAGCAGCGGGGGGGCAGAGGAGACCCAGTACTTC. The encoded protein is CASSGGAEETQYF.

This clonotype has only a few counts. The rearrangement links TRBV6-6 to TRBJ1-6; possibly TRBD1 for D (6 bases). The CDR3 sequence is 13 residues long. V was cut by 5 bases and J by 10 bases, with 12 bases left in between. CDR1 MNHNY and CDR2 SVGAGI come from the germline V gene (reference sequence). The CDR3 DNA reads as TGTGCCAGCAGTCCAACAGGGTTATCACCCCTCCACTTT. It translates to CASSPTGLSPLHF.

Many counts were recorded for this clonotype. The chain links TRBV29-1 to TRBJ2-1; perhaps TRBD2 as D (7 bases). The germline gives CDR1 SQVTM, CDR2 ANQGSEA. Trimming shortened V by 7 bases and J by 7 bases, and 26 bases separated the two germline ends. The CDR3 runs 16 residues. The CDR3 protein is CSAGGGGPPSGNEQFF. CDR3 nucleotide sequence: TGCAGCGCCGGGGGAGGGGGACCCCCGTCGGGAAATGAGCAGTTCTTC.

This clonotype has more than one count but fewer than ten. The chain recombines TRBV27 with TRBJ1-1; weak D call: TRBD1 (6 bases). The ends were cut back, 0 bases at V and 1 base at J, with 9 bases in the middle. The CDR3 extends over 15 amino acids. Germline V gives CDR1 MNHEY, CDR2 SMNVEV (reference sequence). The DNA for the CDR3 is TGTGCCAGCAGTTTATCTCCAGGGGCGAACACTGAAGCTTTCTTT. Translated, it gives CASSLSPGANTEAFF.

This clonotype turned up a few times. CDR3 region: CASSRQGNSPLHF. DNA for the CDR3: TGTGCCAGCTCGCGACAGGGCAATTCACCCCTCCACTTT. The V and J genes are TRBV18 and TRBJ1-6; 7 bases are shared with TRBD1. Germline values: CDR1 KGHSH, CDR2 LQKENI. Trimming at V came to 6 bases and at J to 7 bases, leaving 3 bases not matched to a gene. The CDR3 is made up of 13 amino acids.